What follows are 16 T cell receptor beta chains derived from one specimen sequenced in a study of shared T cell receptors in the human thymus (dated by TCRdb to 2020 to 2023). The library relied on the immunoSEQ multiplex PCR assay. TCRdb's version of the immuneACCESS table is confined to in-frame rearrangements and falls short of the full clone set. An unresolved V gene accounts for under half of the shortfall where checked; the remainder is of unknown origin. This sample comprises 500,000 to 850,000 clones, about 87% of them detected only once. Roughly 0.0094% of the sample is held by the ten biggest clonotypes. These data also formed part of another study, on human thymus T cells.

The sequenced sample was thymocytes. The receptors derive from a boy under two years old with a congenital heart defect. Donor details come from another sample of the same person, matched by shared clones.

This chain joins TRBV7-3 and TRBJ1-5; D may be TRBD1 (5 bases). V was cut by 5 bases and J by 4 bases, with 21 bases left in between. Germline V gives CDR1 SGHTA, CDR2 FQGTGA. The CDR3 has 17 amino acids. DNA of the CDR3: TGTGCCAGCAGCCCACAAGGGGATAAGGTAGGGAATCAGCCCCAGCATTTT. Translated: CASSPQGDKVGNQPQHF.

J is TRBJ2-3 and V is TRBV27, with D unclear. V was shortened by 5 bases and J by 0 bases, with 15 bases between the two germline ends. This CDR3 comprises 16 residues. CDR1 is MNHEY and CDR2 is SMNVEV in the germline V gene (reference sequence). CDR3 sequence (DNA): TGTGCCAGCAGTACCAGTCACGCTTTGAGCACAGATACGCAGTATTTT. Amino acids: CASSTSHALSTDTQYF.

The V call is TRBV28, the J call TRBJ2-2; 7 bases map to TRBD1. This CDR3 region has 16 residues. Losses at the gene ends were 6 bases for V and 0 bases for J; bases not matched to a gene: 7. Germline V CDR1 and CDR2: MDHEN, SYDVKM. This CDR3 is CASSKRGQSNTGELFF. In DNA form, the CDR3 reads TGTGCCAGCAGCAAAAGGGGGCAGTCGAACACCGGGGAGCTGTTTTTT.

V and J are TRBV11-2 and TRBJ2-6, with a tentative D call TRBD1 (6 bases). Between the trimmed V and J ends, which lost 5 bases and 0 bases, there was a span of 11 bases. CDR3 length equals 16 residues. Germline loops: CDR1 SGHAT, CDR2 FQNNGV. The DNA for the CDR3 is TGTGCCAGCAGCCCCGGACAGAGCTCTGGGGCCAACGTCCTGACTTTC. It is translated as CASSPGQSSGANVLTF.

The rearrangement links TRBV5-1 to TRBJ2-5, with D hard to call. The V gene's germline CDR1 is SGHRS and CDR2 YFSETQ. The CDR3 is 13 amino acids. V was pared by 4 bases and J by 2 bases, with 9 bases between. CDR3 DNA: TGCGCCAGCAGCGCGAATCCTCAAGAGACCCAGTACTTC. It translates to CASSANPQETQYF.

The chain employs TRBV6-5 and TRBJ2-5; TRBD1 aligns across 7 bases. This CDR3 region has 15 residues. Germline values: CDR1 MNHEY, CDR2 SVGAGI. J was trimmed by 2 bases and V by 6 bases; bases with no gene match: 9. CDR3 amino acids: CASRKWDSSQETQYF. The CDR3 bases are TGTGCCAGCAGAAAATGGGACAGTTCTCAAGAGACCCAGTACTTC.

V gene TRBV9 combines with J gene TRBJ2-3; D ambiguous. V was trimmed by 2 bases and J by 2 bases, leaving 6 bases between them. The CDR3 runs to 13 residues. Germline V lookup: CDR1 SGDLS, CDR2 YYNGEE. In DNA form, the CDR3 reads TGTGCCAGCAGCGTCAGGCACACAGATACGCAGTATTTT. It encodes CASSVRHTDTQYF.

This clone was seen once. The rearrangement links TRBV11-2 to TRBJ1-6; D ambiguous. The germline V and J ends were trimmed by 6 bases and 0 bases, with 6 bases remaining between them. Per the germline V gene, CDR1 is SGHAT and CDR2 is FQNNGV. The CDR3 is made up of 14 amino acids. In DNA, the CDR3 is TGTGCCAGCAGGACAAGCTCCTATAATTCACCCCTCCACTTT. This translates into CASRTSSYNSPLHF.

The genes are TRBV27 and TRBJ1-5; no reliable D call. The CDR3 runs 16 residues. V was cut by 4 bases and J by 0 bases, with 13 bases left in between. Germline V CDR1 and CDR2: MNHEY, SMNVEV (reference sequence). The DNA for the CDR3 is TGTGCCAGCAGTTCCCCCTCCTCGGGTAGCAATCAGCCCCAGCATTTT. Its protein is CASSSPSSGSNQPQHF.

The V call is TRBV5-8, the J call TRBJ1-6, with 8 bases identical to TRBD1. CDR1 is SGHTS, CDR2 YDEGEE, per germline. The CDR3 covers 18 residues. Germline trimming cut 3 bases from V and 1 base from J; bases unmatched to any gene: 9. The CDR3 DNA reads TGTGCCAGCAGCTGGGGACAGGCGAAACCTTCCTATAATTCACCCCTCCACTTT. It translates to CASSWGQAKPSYNSPLHF.

V and J are TRBV19 and TRBJ1-1; D not resolved. CDR3 size: 13 residues. From germline, CDR1 is LNHDA and CDR2 SQIVND (reference sequence). The V end was cut by 5 bases, the J end by 5 bases, with 12 bases between. The CDR3: CASSETRRTEAFF. CDR3 DNA: TGTGCCAGTAGTGAGACACGTAGGACTGAAGCTTTCTTT.

The chain combines TRBV7-9 with TRBJ2-1; no clear D. CDR1 is SEHNR, CDR2 FQNEAQ, per germline (reference sequence). The CDR3 totals 15 residues. Between the trimmed V and J ends, which lost 2 bases and 0 bases, there was a span of 8 bases. The CDR3 spells CASSLCGTSYNEQFF. The CDR3 coding sequence is TGTGCCAGCAGCTTATGCGGTACCTCCTACAATGAGCAGTTCTTC.

The chain combines TRBV9 with TRBJ1-2; D might be TRBD1 (5 bases). The germline V gene has CDR1 SGDLS and CDR2 YYNGEE. CDR3 length: 15 amino acids. Between the trimmed V and J ends, which lost 0 bases and 5 bases, there was a span of 14 bases. The CDR3 loop is CASSVGHGAEYGYTF. In DNA, the CDR3 is TGTGCCAGCAGCGTAGGTCATGGGGCCGAGTATGGCTACACCTTC.

The chain links TRBV9 to TRBJ2-1, with D perhaps matching TRBD1 (6 bases). This CDR3 comprises 16 residues. The germline V gene has CDR1 SGDLS and CDR2 YYNGEE. V lost 0 bases and J 2 bases, leaving 12 bases between the germline ends. For the CDR3, the DNA is TGTGCCAGCAGCGTAGTAAAGGACAGAACCTACAATGAGCAGTTCTTC. Protein: CASSVVKDRTYNEQFF. The full variable domain, in which reference TRBV9 and TRBJ2-1 provide the parts outside the CDR3, is DSGVTQTPKHLITATGQRVTLRCSPRSGDLSVYWYQQSLDQGLQFLIQYYNGEERAKGNILERFSAQQFPDLHSELNLSSLELGDSALYFCASSVVKDRTYNEQFFGPGTRLTVL.

This sequence joins TRBV28 and TRBJ2-7; D gene uncertain. Trimming cost V 4 bases and J 4 bases, with 14 bases left between them. The germline CDR1 and CDR2 sequences are MDHEN and SYDVKM. The CDR3 has 14 residues. The CDR3 spells CASSSPGNLYEQYF. Here the CDR3 DNA reads TGTGCCAGCAGTTCCCCAGGTAACCTATACGAGCAGTACTTC.

The V gene is TRBV28, the J gene TRBJ2-5; 7 bases line up with TRBD2. This CDR3 contains 14 residues. Germline lookup yields CDR1 MDHEN and CDR2 SYDVKM. The trim removed 6 bases at V and 3 bases at J, leaving 7 bases unmatched. The chain's CDR3 is CASSPTGGEETQYF. In DNA form, the CDR3 reads TGTGCCAGCAGCCCGACGGGGGGAGAAGAGACCCAGTACTTC.